Following are 27 T cell receptor beta chains from one sample sequenced in a study of siplizumab effects on memory and regulatory T cells. The assay was immunoSEQ multiplex PCR, and TCRdb's table has in-frame clones only and misses some. Seen here are 80,000 to 130,000 clones, 91% observed once, and the top ten hold roughly 2.5%. The sample taken for sequencing was CD4+ T cells sorted from blood. Receptor source: a human donor in good health. Some clones in this sample may be carry-over from other donors' samples.

The chain couples TRBV5-1 to TRBJ2-1; D uncertain. The CDR3 is 15 amino acids. Germline V lookup: CDR1 SGHRS, CDR2 YFSETQ. V was clipped by 0 bases and J by 0 bases, with 7 bases between them. CDR3 amino acids: CASSLAADSYNEQFF. In DNA form, the CDR3 reads TGCGCCAGCAGCTTGGCGGCAGACTCCTACAATGAGCAGTTCTTC.

The chain joins TRBV15 to TRBJ1-5; possible D gene TRBD1, 5 bases. Germline V gives CDR1 LNHNV, CDR2 YYDKDF (reference sequence). Deletions cut 2 bases from V and 7 bases from J, with 9 bases between. The CDR3 extends over 13 amino acids. The CDR3 DNA follows: TGTGCCACCAGCAGAAGAAGGGACCAGCCCCAGCATTTT. It translates to CATSRRRDQPQHF.

This clone has just a few counts. The V gene is TRBV5-6, the J gene TRBJ1-5; 7 nucleotides align to TRBD1. The germline CDR1 and CDR2 sequences are SGHDT and YYEEEE. This CDR3 has 15 residues. With V trimmed by 1 base and J by 7 bases, 8 bases remained unmatched. DNA of the CDR3: TGTGCCAGCAGCTTGCTGACAGGGACGGAACAGCCCCAGCATTTT. This codes for CASSLLTGTEQPQHF. The whole variable domain, filled in from reference TRBV5-6 and TRBJ1-5, reads DAGVTQSPTHLIKTRGQQVTLRCSPKSGHDTVSWYQQALGQGPQFIFQYYEEEERQRGNFPDRFSGHQFPNYSSELNVNALLLGDSALYLCASSLLTGTEQPQHFGDGTRLSIL.

The chain links TRBV4-1 to TRBJ2-7; D gene unclear. This CDR3 has 17 amino acids. The V and J ends lost 0 bases and 1 base respectively, with 16 bases between them. Germline CDR1 and CDR2: MGHRA and YSYEKL. The CDR3 nucleotides read TGCGCCAGCAGCCAAGATCGGGCAGAAAGAATATCCTACGAGCAGTACTTC. This codes for CASSQDRAERISYEQYF.

This rearrangement joins TRBV9 to TRBJ2-6; the match to TRBD1 covers 8 bases. The CDR3 extends over 20 amino acids. Germline CDR1 and CDR2: SGDLS and YYNGEE. The V and J ends lost 0 bases and 0 bases, in that order; junction bases with no gene match: 11. The CDR3 is CASSVARRDRGFSGANVLTF. CDR3 DNA sequence: TGTGCCAGCAGCGTAGCGAGGCGTGACAGGGGCTTCTCTGGGGCCAACGTCCTGACTTTC.

This clone appeared once. The V and J genes are TRBV11-3 and TRBJ2-1; D call uncertain. The CDR3 runs to 11 residues. V lost 1 base to trimming and J lost 10 bases, with 5 bases between them. From germline, CDR1 is SGHNT and CDR2 YENEEA. The CDR3 loop reads CASSLGGEQFF. The CDR3, as DNA: TGTGCCAGCAGCTTAGGTGGGGAGCAGTTCTTC.

The rearrangement links TRBV30 to TRBJ2-1, with 10 bases fitting TRBD1. Germline CDR1 and CDR2: GTSNPN and SVGIG (reference sequence). The CDR3 has 15 residues. After removal of 0 bases from V and 11 bases from J, the junction contained 10 bases not matched to a gene. The CDR3 region has the DNA TGTGCCTGGAGTGTTAAGGGACAGGGGTCATCGAAGCAGTTCTTC. Protein sequence: CAWSVKGQGSSKQFF.

The chain links TRBV18 to TRBJ2-3, with TRBD1 matching 9 bases. Germline CDR1 and CDR2: KGHSH and LQKENI. Trimming took 3 bases from V and 5 from J; bases not matched to a gene: 6. The CDR3 runs 15 residues. The CDR3 sequence is CASSPRTGVIDTQYF. In nucleotides, the CDR3 is TGTGCCAGCTCACCGCGGACAGGGGTGATAGATACGCAGTATTTT. Complete variable domain (other parts from reference TRBV18 and TRBJ2-3): NAGVMQNPRHLVRRRGQEARLRCSPMKGHSHVYWYRQLPEEGLKFMVYLQKENIIDESGMPKERFSAEFPKEGPSILRIQQVVRGDSAAYFCASSPRTGVIDTQYFGPGTRLTVL.

The chain uses TRBV7-9 and TRBJ2-2, with D perhaps TRBD2 (6 bases). Germline values: CDR1 SEHNR, CDR2 FQNEAQ (reference sequence). The CDR3 is 16 residues long. The V gene lost 3 bases and the J gene lost 1 base, with 12 bases spanning the gap. The CDR3 DNA reads as TGTGCCAGCAGCTTGGTATTCGGGGGGAACACCGGGGAGCTGTTTTTT. Protein: CASSLVFGGNTGELFF.

V usage is TRBV4-2 and J usage is TRBJ1-2; D is unclear. V was cut by 3 bases and J by 3 bases, with 17 bases left in between. The CDR3 contains 16 residues. CDR1 is LGHNA and CDR2 is YNFKEQ in the germline V gene. DNA of the CDR3: TGTGCCAGCAGCCAGGGTCGACTCCGAGGGTACTATGGCTACACCTTC. This sequence encodes CASSQGRLRGYYGYTF.

This clone was counted only a few times. The chain joins TRBV23-1 to TRBJ2-7, with TRBD1 matching over 8 bases. TRBV23-1 is recorded as an ORF, its role being uncertain. V lost 7 bases to trimming and J lost 0 bases; unmatched junction nucleotides: 11. This CDR3 has 16 amino acids. As DNA, the CDR3 is TGCGCCAGCACACAGGGGGACAGGCGGAGCTCCTACGAGCAGTACTTC. This gives the protein CASTQGDRRSSYEQYF.

The V call is TRBV2, the J call TRBJ1-1; D is unresolved. Germline CDR1 reads SNHLY; CDR2 reads FYNNEI. The CDR3 loop spans 14 amino acids. The V and J ends lost 5 bases and 0 bases respectively, with 10 bases between them. The CDR3 is CASSPILLNTEAFF. Written as DNA, the CDR3 is TGTGCCAGCAGTCCTATTCTCCTGAACACTGAAGCTTTCTTT.

The CDR3 region is CASSLSYVGRVPGANVLTF. CDR3 coding DNA: TGTGCCAGCAGTTTGTCTTACGTGGGCAGGGTACCTGGGGCCAACGTCCTGACTTTC. The chain links TRBV27 to TRBJ2-6, with D perhaps matching TRBD1 (5 bases). The length of the CDR3 is 19 residues. CDR1 and CDR2 from the germline V gene are MNHEY and SMNVEV (reference sequence). Trimming took 3 bases from V and 2 from J, leaving 20 bases between them. Full variable domain (missing parts from reference TRBV27 and TRBJ2-6): EAQVTQNPRYLITVTGKKLTVTCSQNMNHEYMSWYRQDPGLGLRQIYYSMNVEVTDKGDVPEGYKVSRKEKRNFPLILESPSPNQTSLYFCASSLSYVGRVPGANVLTFGAGSRLTVL.

This sequence joins TRBV28 and TRBJ2-1; TRBD2 agrees at 8 bases. Unmatched junction bases numbered 11, after V lost 3 bases and J lost 1 base. The CDR3 loop spans 18 amino acids. Germline V lookup: CDR1 MDHEN, CDR2 SYDVKM. The CDR3 nucleotides are TGTGCCAGCAGTTTGCCGGGACTAGACGCAGGGTCCTACAATGAGCAGTTCTTC. It is translated as CASSLPGLDAGSYNEQFF. Based on the CDR3 plus reference TRBV28 and TRBJ2-1, the full variable domain is DVKVTQSSRYLVKRTGEKVFLECVQDMDHENMFWYRQDPGLGLRLIYFSYDVKMKEKGDIPEGYSVSREKKERFSLILESASTNQTSMYLCASSLPGLDAGSYNEQFFGPGTRLTVL.

The chain is built from TRBV5-5 and TRBJ1-2, with a possible D match to TRBD1 (6 bases). The ends were cut back, 0 bases at V and 4 bases at J, with 19 bases in the middle. Germline V gives CDR1 SGHKS, CDR2 YYEKEE (reference sequence). This CDR3 contains 17 residues. CDR3 loop: CASSLDSGHRPVYGYTF. The CDR3 coding sequence is TGTGCCAGCAGCTTGGACTCGGGACACCGACCCGTCTATGGCTACACCTTC.

V gene TRBV19 combines with J gene TRBJ2-4; D unresolved. The V end lost 3 bases, the J end lost 0 bases, and 9 bases lay between the germline ends. Germline CDR1 reads LNHDA; CDR2 reads SQIVND (reference sequence). The CDR3 contains 15 residues. CDR3 sequence: CASSMIEKAKNIQYF. CDR3 DNA sequence: TGTGCCAGTAGTATGATCGAAAAAGCCAAAAACATTCAGTACTTC.

This chain joins TRBV6-6 and TRBJ2-7; a possible D gene is TRBD1 (6 bases). The V and J ends lost 2 bases and 6 bases respectively, with 14 bases between them. Germline values: CDR1 MNHNY, CDR2 SVGAGI (reference sequence). This CDR3 has 14 residues. CDR3 bases: TGTGCCAGCAGTTACGGGGGCGAAGGGCCCGAGCAGTACTTC. It encodes CASSYGGEGPEQYF.

The gene calls are TRBV12-5 and TRBJ2-2; D is undetermined. The CDR3 is made up of 17 amino acids. Trimming cost V 1 base and J 3 bases, with 15 bases left between them. Germline CDR1 reads LGHNT; CDR2 reads FRNRAP. CDR3 sequence: CASGLGSFGRYTGELFF. The DNA for the CDR3 is TGTGCTAGTGGTTTGGGGTCTTTCGGACGTTACACCGGGGAGCTGTTTTTT. The full variable domain, its missing parts supplied by reference TRBV12-5 and TRBJ2-2, is DARVTQTPRHKVTEMGQEVTMRCQPILGHNTVFWYRQTMMQGLELLAYFRNRAPLDDSGMPKDRFSAEMPDATLATLKIQPSEPRDSAVYFCASGLGSFGRYTGELFFGEGSRLTVL.

This chain links TRBV13 with TRBJ2-1; possible D gene TRBD1, 5 bases. The V end was cut by 4 bases, the J end by 1 base, with 11 bases between. Germline CDR1 PRHDT, CDR2 FYEKMQ (reference sequence). The CDR3 length is 15 residues. The CDR3 nucleotides read TGTGCCAGCAGCTCCGGAACAGGATCCTACAATGAGCAGTTCTTC. Translated, it gives CASSSGTGSYNEQFF. Filled out from reference TRBV13 and TRBJ2-1, the complete variable domain reads AAGVIQSPRHLIKEKRETATLKCYPIPRHDTVYWYQQGPGQDPQFLISFYEKMQSDKGSIPDRFSAQQFSDYHSELNMSSLELGDSALYFCASSSGTGSYNEQFFGPGTRLTVL.

This chain uses TRBV18 with TRBJ2-2; D call uncertain. V was trimmed by 4 bases and J by 3 bases, leaving 9 bases between them. CDR1 KGHSH and CDR2 LQKENI come from the germline V gene. CDR3 length: 14 amino acids. The CDR3 DNA reads as TGTGCCAGCTCACTCCGATCGGACACCGGGGAGCTGTTTTTT. Translated: CASSLRSDTGELFF.

The chain joins TRBV4-1 to TRBJ2-3, with D tentatively TRBD1 (5 bases). Looked up from germline, CDR1 is MGHRA and CDR2 is YSYEKL. The CDR3 is 15 amino acids. V was pared by 3 bases and J by 6 bases, with 16 bases between. This CDR3 is CASSQAGKRRDTQYF. Written as DNA, the CDR3 is TGCGCCAGCAGCCAGGCAGGGAAGCGAAGGGATACGCAGTATTTT.

V is TRBV28 and J is TRBJ2-1; TRBD1 agrees at 7 bases. The J segment lost 1 base and the V segment lost 5 bases, leaving 11 bases of the junction unmatched. CDR3 length: 17 residues. Germline CDR1 is MDHEN and CDR2 is SYDVKM. CDR3 sequence (DNA): TGTGCCAGCAGTGACCCCGCGGACAGGCATTCCTACAATGAGCAGTTCTTC. This encodes CASSDPADRHSYNEQFF.

This chain uses TRBV9 with TRBJ2-7; D might be TRBD2 (5 bases). Germline lookup yields CDR1 SGDLS and CDR2 YYNGEE. V was shortened by 0 bases and J by 1 base, with 14 bases between the two germline ends. The CDR3 spans 16 residues. CDR3 region: CASSVAPGIESYEQYF. In DNA, the CDR3 is TGTGCCAGCAGCGTAGCCCCCGGGATCGAGTCCTACGAGCAGTACTTC.

This clone was seen just once. V gene TRBV7-8 combines with J gene TRBJ2-7; 10 bases align to TRBD1. The CDR3 length is 15 residues. The germline V gene encodes CDR1 SGHVS and CDR2 FQNEAQ. Trimming at V came to 5 bases and at J to 3 bases, leaving 7 bases not matched to a gene. CDR3 sequence: CASSLRDRGGYEQYF. CDR3 nucleotide sequence: TGTGCCAGCAGCCTCCGGGACAGGGGTGGCTACGAGCAGTACTTC.

The chain carries TRBV25-1 and TRBJ2-7; D gene ambiguous. V was clipped by 3 bases and J by 3 bases, with 0 bases between them. The germline gives CDR1 MGHDK, CDR2 SYGVNS. There are 10 residues in the CDR3. For the CDR3, the DNA is TGTGCCAGCAGTGACTACGAGCAGTACTTC. Encoded protein: CASSDYEQYF.

The CDR3 loop reads CAWREDSNQPQHF. As DNA, the CDR3 is TGTGCCTGGAGAGAGGATAGCAATCAGCCCCAGCATTTT. The chain employs TRBV30 and TRBJ1-5; the D is unclear. The CDR3 totals 13 residues. Trimming took 3 bases from V and 0 from J, leaving 6 bases between them. The germline gives CDR1 GTSNPN, CDR2 SVGIG (reference sequence).

V and J are TRBV27 and TRBJ2-5; D could derive from TRBD1 or TRBD2 (5 bases each). Trimming shortened V by 2 bases and J by 5 bases, and 12 bases separated the two germline ends. The CDR3 consists of 14 residues. Germline V gene data show CDR1 as MNHEY and CDR2 as SMNVEV (reference sequence). The CDR3 loop is CASSLGFWGETQYF. CDR3 sequence (DNA): TGTGCCAGCAGTTTAGGGTTTTGGGGGGAGACCCAGTACTTC.